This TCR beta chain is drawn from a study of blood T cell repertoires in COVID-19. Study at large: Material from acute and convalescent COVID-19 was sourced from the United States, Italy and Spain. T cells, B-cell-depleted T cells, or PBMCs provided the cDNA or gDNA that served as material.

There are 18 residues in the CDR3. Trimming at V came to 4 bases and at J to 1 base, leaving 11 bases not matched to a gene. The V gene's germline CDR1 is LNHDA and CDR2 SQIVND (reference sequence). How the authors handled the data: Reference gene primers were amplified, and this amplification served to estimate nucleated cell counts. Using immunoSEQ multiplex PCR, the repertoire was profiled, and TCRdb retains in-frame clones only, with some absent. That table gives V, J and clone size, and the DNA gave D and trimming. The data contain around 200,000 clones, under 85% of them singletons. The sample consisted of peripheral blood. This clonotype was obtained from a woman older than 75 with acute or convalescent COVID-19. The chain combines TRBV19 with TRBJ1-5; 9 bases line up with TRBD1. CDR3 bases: TGTGCCAGTAGTACCCCAGACAGGGGGGACGGGAGCAATCAGCCCCAGCATTTT. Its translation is CASSTPDRGDGSNQPQHF.